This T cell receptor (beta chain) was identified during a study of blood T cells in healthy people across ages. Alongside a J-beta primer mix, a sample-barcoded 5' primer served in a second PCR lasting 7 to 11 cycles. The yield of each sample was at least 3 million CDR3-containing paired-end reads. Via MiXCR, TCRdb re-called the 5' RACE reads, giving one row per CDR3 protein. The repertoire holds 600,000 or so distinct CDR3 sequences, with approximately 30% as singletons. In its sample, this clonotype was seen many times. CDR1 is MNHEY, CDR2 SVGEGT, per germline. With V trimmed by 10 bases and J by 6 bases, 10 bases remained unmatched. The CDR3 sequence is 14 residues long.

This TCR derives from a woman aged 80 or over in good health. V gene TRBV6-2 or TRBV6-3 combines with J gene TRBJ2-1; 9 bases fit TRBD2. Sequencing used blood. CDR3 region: CAIRLAAISNEQFF. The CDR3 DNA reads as TGTGCCATCCGACTAGCGGCGATTTCCAATGAGCAGTTCTTC.